This T cell receptor (beta chain) was recorded in a study of spatial heterogeneity in lung cancer. Time point: blood at routine non-recurrence follow-up after resection. Germline values: CDR1 MGHRA, CDR2 YSYEKL. The CDR3 loop spans 14 amino acids. A word on this clonotype: A junction boundary mismatches the germline segment, possibly from a read error.

One entry per CDR3 protein results from TCRdb running MiXCR on the 5' RACE reads. The table lists about 43,000 distinct CDR3 sequences, approximately 22% of them singletons. This sequence originates from a female donor with early-stage non-small cell lung cancer. The sample consisted of PBMCs, taken at follow-up. The gene calls are TRBV4-1 and TRBJ1-1; D is unclear. The CDR3 loop is CASSPRVQRSGAFF. DNA for the CDR3: TGTGCCAGCAGCCCTCGTGTCCAAAGAAGTGGAGCTTTCTTT.